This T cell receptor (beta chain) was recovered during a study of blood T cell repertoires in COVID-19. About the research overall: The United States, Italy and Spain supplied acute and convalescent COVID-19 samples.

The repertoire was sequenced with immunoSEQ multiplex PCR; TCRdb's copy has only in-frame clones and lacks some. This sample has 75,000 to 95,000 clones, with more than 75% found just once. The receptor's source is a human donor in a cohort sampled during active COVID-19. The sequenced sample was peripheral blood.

The CDR3 spells CASSQETGLGNQPQHF. The CDR3 coding sequence is TGTGCCAGCAGCCAAGAGACAGGGTTGGGTAATCAGCCCCAGCATTTT. V is TRBV3-1 (or the pseudogene TRBV3-2) and J is TRBJ1-5, with 7 bases lining up with TRBD1. Trimming cost V 0 bases and J 4 bases; bases outside gene matches: 6. Per the germline V gene, CDR1 is LGHDT and CDR2 is YNNKEL (reference sequence). The CDR3 runs to 16 residues.